The 16 T cell receptor beta chains below all came from one sample that was sequenced in a study of T cells in Graves' hyperthyroidism and ophthalmopathy. Researchers amplified the TCR beta CDR3 regions from RNA transcripts. HTBI primers drove first-round RT-PCR of the TCR CDR3. TCRdb analysed the multiplex PCR reads with MiXCR anew, one entry per CDR3 protein. The sample lists about 640,000 distinct CDR3 sequences; around 20% were seen once. Sequencing was performed on blood. These receptors all stem from a man between 25 and 39 years old with Graves' ophthalmopathy.

This clonotype was counted many times. V usage is TRBV2 and J usage is TRBJ2-3; no reliable D call. This CDR3 is 14 amino acids long. V dropped 4 bases and J dropped 4 bases, with 12 bases sitting between them. Looked up from germline, CDR1 is SNHLY and CDR2 is FYNNEI. The CDR3 protein is CASSAQRGSDTQYF. CDR3 nucleotide sequence: TGTGCCAGCAGTGCTCAGCGTGGGTCAGATACGCAGTATTTT.

The chain carries TRBV5-1 and TRBJ1-2, with 9 bases matching TRBD1. CDR1 is SGHRS, CDR2 YFSETQ, per germline. The V and J ends lost 5 bases and 6 bases, in that order; junction bases with no gene match: 8. The CDR3 has 14 amino acids. CDR3 sequence reads: CASSYGQGINGYTF. CDR3 coding DNA: TGCGCCAGCAGTTATGGACAGGGGATTAATGGCTACACCTTC.

The chain combines TRBV19 with TRBJ2-7; perhaps D is TRBD1 or TRBD2 (6 bases each). This CDR3 is built from 15 residues. V was pared by 6 bases and J by 0 bases, with 15 bases between. Germline V gives CDR1 LNHDA, CDR2 SQIVND (reference sequence). CDR3 bases: TGTGCCAGTAGGGACGGGGGCTCGAGCTCCTACGAGCAGTACTTC. Its translation: CASRDGGSSSYEQYF.

The genes are TRBV28 and TRBJ2-7, with D perhaps given as TRBD1 or TRBD2 (5 bases each). This CDR3 has 14 amino acids. The V end was cut by 5 bases, the J end by 5 bases, with 16 bases between. The germline V gene encodes CDR1 MDHEN and CDR2 SYDVKM. In DNA, the CDR3 is TGTGCCAGCAGTCCACGGGATGACAGCCACGAGCAGTACTTC. As protein: CASSPRDDSHEQYF.

This clonotype came up many times. The chain uses TRBV27 and TRBJ2-7, with TRBD1 matching over 10 bases. This CDR3 spans 16 amino acids. Germline CDR1 and CDR2: MNHEY and SMNVEV (reference sequence). V lost 2 bases and J lost 6; bases outside the gene matches: 10. CDR3 bases: TGTGCCAGCAGTTTAATTAACCCTTGGACAGGGGGCGAGCAGTACTTC. Translation gives CASSLINPWTGGEQYF.

The chain carries TRBV6-1 and TRBJ2-3; D tentatively reads TRBD1 or TRBD2 (5 bases each). Germline V gives CDR1 MNHNS, CDR2 SASEGT. The CDR3 is 12 residues long. V was clipped by 8 bases and J by 2 bases, with 8 bases between them. This CDR3 reads CASLGTTDTQYF. CDR3 DNA: TGTGCCAGCCTTGGGACCACAGATACGCAGTATTTT.

This clonotype appeared a few times. This chain uses TRBV6-4 with TRBJ2-7, with TRBD1 matching over 12 bases. The CDR3 is 16 amino acids. Trimming cost V 0 bases and J 4 bases; bases outside gene matches: 4. Germline V lookup: CDR1 MRHNA, CDR2 SNTAGT. The CDR3 region is CASSDSWDRGLYEQYF. In DNA form, the CDR3 reads TGTGCCAGCAGTGACTCGTGGGACAGGGGGCTGTACGAGCAGTACTTC.

A few counts support this clonotype. One end of the junction varies from germline; a read error may be responsible. The chain carries TRBV10-3 and TRBJ1-1; 11 nucleotides agree with TRBD1. This CDR3 is built from 16 residues. Germline V gives CDR1 ENHRY, CDR2 SYGVKD. Here the CDR3 DNA reads TGTGCCATCCGTGAAGGACAGGGGGCCCTGAACACTGAAGCTTTCTTT. As protein: CAIREGQGALNTEAFF.

This clonotype has only a few counts. The rearrangement links TRBV27 to TRBJ1-6; D gene ambiguous. Trimming pared 1 base from V and 0 bases from J, leaving 16 bases between. CDR3 size: 19 residues. Germline CDR1 and CDR2: MNHEY and SMNVEV (reference sequence). The CDR3 bases are TGTGCCAGCAGTTTATGGGTAAAGCCCAAGAGCTCCTATAATTCACCCCTCCACTTT. Residues: CASSLWVKPKSSYNSPLHF.

This clonotype turned up a few times. The chain carries TRBV20-1 and TRBJ1-5; 7 bases are a match to TRBD1. Germline V gene data show CDR1 as DFQATT and CDR2 as SNEGSKA (reference sequence). V dropped 6 bases and J dropped 6; count of bases not matched to a gene: 14. The CDR3 is made up of 15 amino acids. This CDR3 reads CSAGESTGEVQPQHF. DNA for the CDR3: TGCAGTGCAGGAGAGTCCACAGGGGAAGTTCAGCCCCAGCATTTT.

This clonotype came up a few times. This chain joins TRBV13 and TRBJ2-1; 7 bases fit TRBD1. Trimming cost V 4 bases and J 9 bases; bases outside gene matches: 6. This CDR3 comprises 13 residues. Per the germline V gene, CDR1 is PRHDT and CDR2 is FYEKMQ (reference sequence). In nucleotides, the CDR3 is TGTGCCAGCAGCTCCACAGGGGACGGTGAGCAGTTCTTC. Protein sequence: CASSSTGDGEQFF.

This chain uses TRBV7-2 with TRBJ2-7, with TRBD2 matching 9 bases. J was trimmed by 5 bases and V by 8 bases; bases with no gene match: 7. CDR3 length: 13 residues. CDR1 is SGHTA and CDR2 is FQGNSA in the germline V gene. DNA for the CDR3: TGTGCCAGCGAACTAGCGGGTCCCCACGAGCAGTACTTC. It translates to CASELAGPHEQYF.

There are a few counts of this clonotype. The J gene is TRBJ2-7, the V gene TRBV30; D is possibly TRBD1 or TRBD2 (5 bases each). The CDR3 runs to 11 residues. With 5 bases removed from V and 4 bases from J, the gap between germline ends came to 9 bases. Per the germline V gene, CDR1 is GTSNPN and CDR2 is SVGIG (reference sequence). The CDR3 here is CAWGDGYEQYF. CDR3 DNA sequence: TGTGCCTGGGGGGACGGTTACGAGCAGTACTTC.

The chain uses TRBV7-6 and TRBJ2-5; 7 bases map to TRBD1. The CDR3 runs 14 residues. V lost 5 bases to trimming and J lost 5 bases; unmatched junction nucleotides: 8. From germline, CDR1 is SGHVS and CDR2 FNYEAQ. The CDR3 nucleotides read TGTGCCAGCAGCCAATCGACAGGGTTGGAGACCCAGTACTTC. Protein sequence: CASSQSTGLETQYF.

This chain connects TRBV25-1 to TRBJ2-3; D is unclear. The V and J ends lost 1 base and 4 bases respectively, with 15 bases between them. CDR3 size: 16 residues. CDR1 and CDR2 from the germline V gene are MGHDK and SYGVNS. This CDR3 is CASSESETLGADTQYF. The DNA of the CDR3 is TGTGCCAGCAGTGAATCTGAGACACTTGGGGCAGATACGCAGTATTTT.

The chain joins TRBV7-9 to TRBJ2-1; no firm D call. The CDR3 runs to 14 residues. V was shortened by 5 bases and J by 10 bases, with 18 bases between the two germline ends. In germline, CDR1 is SEHNR, CDR2 FQNEAQ (reference sequence). In DNA form, the CDR3 reads TGTGCCAGCAGCCTTGGACGGCTATCTGGGGAGCAGTTCTTC. Amino acids: CASSLGRLSGEQFF.